This T cell receptor beta chain was sequenced during a study of T cell repertoires in ileal Crohn's disease. Notes on the study in general: All patients with clonality above 26.8% had endoscopic recurrence.

Worth noting for this clone: The antigen is undetermined.

The J segment lost 3 bases and the V segment lost 8 bases, leaving 24 bases of the junction unmatched. Looked up from germline, CDR1 is SQVTM and CDR2 is ANQGSEA. CDR3 length: 19 residues. Patients were adults with ileal or ileocolonic Crohn's disease needing resection. Produced via immunoSEQ multiplex PCR; TCRdb's table is partial and in-frame only. The table lists about 15,000 clones, roughly 80% of them singletons. This sequence originates from an adult with Crohn's disease. J is TRBJ1-5 and V is TRBV29-1, with 8 bases lining up with TRBD1. The specimen was ileal tissue. CDR3 sequence reads: CSPLGTGLISREDNQPQHF. DNA for the CDR3: TGCAGCCCTCTGGGGACAGGTCTGATTTCTCGAGAAGACAATCAGCCCCAGCATTTT.